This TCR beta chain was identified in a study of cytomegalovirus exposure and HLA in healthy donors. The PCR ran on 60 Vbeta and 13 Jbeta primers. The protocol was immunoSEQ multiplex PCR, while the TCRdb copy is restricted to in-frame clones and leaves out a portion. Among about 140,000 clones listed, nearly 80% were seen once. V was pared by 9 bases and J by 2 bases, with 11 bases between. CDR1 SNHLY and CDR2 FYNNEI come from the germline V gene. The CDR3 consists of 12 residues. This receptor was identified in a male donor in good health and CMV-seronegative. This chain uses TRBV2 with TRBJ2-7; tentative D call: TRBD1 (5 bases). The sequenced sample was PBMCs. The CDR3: CASKTETYEQYF. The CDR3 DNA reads TGTGCCAGTAAGACAGAGACCTACGAGCAGTACTTC.